Below are 27 T cell receptor beta chains sequenced from a single sample in a study of low-dose radiotherapy and immunotherapy resistance in tumors (dated by TCRdb to the early 2020s). The instrument was an Illumina HiSeq 2500. Superscript III and a set of TRAV- and TRBV-specific primers were used to synthesize first-strand cDNA, so that both TCRalpha and TCRbeta chains were covered. TCRs were amplified with Phusion for 20 PCR cycles, with a constant-region primer paired with the adapter attached to the V primers. TCRdb ran its own pipeline on the public reads, namely fastp trimming at Q25 and MiXCR clone calling, and kept in-frame beta chains. Each record represents a unique CDR3 protein, reported with the most common genes and DNA among its rows. This sample is represented by 75,000 to 95,000 distinct CDR3 sequences; 20% to 25% of them were singletons. The ten biggest clones cover around 13% of the sample.

The time point tag for this specimen amounts to: after trial treatment. The treatment or condition label for this specimen denotes: LDRT plus nivolumab, ipilimumab, low-dose cyclophosphamide and aspirin (RACIN trial). The sample here was PBMCs, taken after low-dose radiotherapy plus immunotherapy. All receptors come from a female donor with ovarian cancer.

This clonotype was seen ten or more times. The rearrangement joins TRBV30 to TRBJ1-2; D is unclear. This CDR3 region has 12 residues. The germline CDR1 and CDR2 sequences are GTSNPN and SVGIG (reference sequence). The germline V and J ends were trimmed by 2 bases and 4 bases, with 8 bases remaining between them. Written as DNA, the CDR3 is TGTGCCTGGAGTAAGGGCAGCTATGGCTACACCTTC. Amino acid sequence: CAWSKGSYGYTF. Together with reference TRBV30 and TRBJ1-2, the CDR3 gives the full variable domain: SQTIHQWPATLVQPVGSPLSLECTVEGTSNPNLYWYRQAAGRGLQLLFYSVGIGQISSEVPQNLSASRPQDRQFILSSKKLLLSDSGFYLCAWSKGSYGYTFGSGTRLTVV.

The chain has TRBV5-1 and TRBJ2-3; tentative D call: TRBD2 (5 bases). V lost 2 bases and J lost 2, with 9 bases in between. Germline-derived CDR1 and CDR2 are SGHRS and YFSETQ. This CDR3 is 14 amino acids long. Written as DNA, the CDR3 is TGCGCCAGCAGCTTACCCGGGAACACAGATACGCAGTATTTT. Translating it yields CASSLPGNTDTQYF.

The chain combines TRBV20-1 with TRBJ2-1; a possible D gene is TRBD2 (7 bases). V was trimmed by 7 bases and J by 7 bases, leaving 23 bases between them. There are 15 residues in the CDR3. The germline gives CDR1 DFQATT, CDR2 SNEGSKA (reference sequence). The CDR3 bases are TGCAGTGATGCCCCAGGGGAGGGCCCGAGGAATGAGCAGTTCTTC. The encoded protein is CSDAPGEGPRNEQFF.

In its sample, this clonotype was seen many times. V is TRBV20-1 and J is TRBJ2-1, with 10 bases lining up with TRBD1. V lost 5 bases to trimming and J lost 8 bases; unmatched junction nucleotides: 12. Germline loops: CDR1 DFQATT, CDR2 SNEGSKA (reference sequence). The CDR3 has 15 residues. CDR3 in amino acids: CSALAVDRGRYEQFF. In DNA form, the CDR3 reads TGCAGTGCTCTAGCTGTAGACAGGGGGCGGTATGAGCAGTTCTTC.

This clonotype showed up many times. The chain joins TRBV7-9 to TRBJ2-2; D gene uncertain. The CDR3 contains 14 residues. The V gene lost 4 bases and the J gene lost 1 base, with 7 bases spanning the gap. Per the germline V gene, CDR1 is SEHNR and CDR2 is FQNEAQ (reference sequence). DNA for the CDR3: TGTGCCAGCAGCTCCCGACAGAACACCGGGGAGCTGTTTTTT. Encoded protein: CASSSRQNTGELFF.

The V and J genes are TRBV20-1 and TRBJ1-5; 8 bases are shared with TRBD1. V trimming: 2 bases; J trimming: 7 bases; junction bases outside the gene matches: 1. The germline V gene encodes CDR1 DFQATT and CDR2 SNEGSKA (reference sequence). The CDR3 spans 12 residues. The CDR3 loop is CSARRQGQPQHF. In DNA, the CDR3 is TGCAGTGCTAGACGACAGGGGCAGCCCCAGCATTTT.

This clonotype has ten or more counts. This chain joins TRBV7-2 and TRBJ2-7; a weak D match, TRBD2 (5 bases). Germline CDR1 and CDR2: SGHTA and FQGNSA. V dropped 6 bases and J dropped 3 bases, with 6 bases sitting between them. The CDR3 has 11 residues. The DNA of the CDR3 is TGTGCCAGCAGTCGGGGCTACGAGCAGTACTTC. This codes for CASSRGYEQYF.

There are many counts of this clonotype. The gene calls are TRBV28 and TRBJ2-2; 10 bases are shared with TRBD1. Per the germline V gene, CDR1 is MDHEN and CDR2 is SYDVKM. The CDR3 consists of 17 residues. Trimming took 6 bases from V and 4 from J; bases not matched to a gene: 11. The CDR3 DNA reads as TGTGCCAGCAGCCCACCCGGGACAGGGGATGTCACCGGGGAGCTGTTTTTT. It is translated as CASSPPGTGDVTGELFF.

The chain couples TRBV6-8 to TRBJ1-2; 7 bases are a match to TRBD1. The CDR3 has 17 residues. V was clipped by 2 bases and J by 5 bases; unmatched bases: 14. Germline V gene data show CDR1 as MNHGY and CDR2 as SAAAGT. CDR3 in DNA: TGTGCCAGCAGTTACACACTTCCAGGCGCAGGGGGATATGGCTACACCTTC. As protein: CASSYTLPGAGGYGYTF.

This clonotype was seen at least ten times. CDR3 nucleotide sequence: TGTGCCAGCAGTTTAGCTGCCGGGACAGGGGGAAATGAGCAGTTCTTC. Amino acid sequence: CASSLAAGTGGNEQFF. V and J are TRBV12-3 or TRBV12-4 and TRBJ2-1, with 11 bases fitting TRBD1. J was trimmed by 7 bases and V by 0 bases; bases with no gene match: 5. The CDR3 contains 16 residues.

This clonotype was found many times. J is TRBJ2-7 and V is TRBV11-3, with D unresolved. The ends were cut back, 0 bases at V and 2 bases at J, with 11 bases in the middle. Looked up from germline, CDR1 is SGHNT and CDR2 is YENEEA. The CDR3 contains 15 residues. The CDR3 loop is CASSLDPRLAYEQYF. CDR3 nucleotides: TGTGCCAGCAGCTTAGATCCGCGGCTGGCCTACGAGCAGTACTTC.

This clonotype was detected many times. V is TRBV6-6 and J is TRBJ2-3, with D perhaps TRBD2 (5 bases). Looked up from germline, CDR1 is MNHNY and CDR2 is SVGAGI (reference sequence). With 8 bases removed from V and 1 base from J, the gap between germline ends came to 10 bases. This CDR3 has 13 residues. CDR3 in amino acids: CASGGLRTDTQYF. The CDR3 DNA is TGTGCCAGCGGCGGACTCCGCACAGATACGCAGTATTTT.

This clonotype appeared many times. The chain is built from TRBV6-6 and TRBJ1-1, with 9 bases that match TRBD1. With 0 bases clipped from V and 8 bases from J, the junction kept 4 bases outside the gene matches. Germline lookup yields CDR1 MNHNY and CDR2 SVGAGI (reference sequence). The CDR3 runs to 14 residues. CDR3 region: CASSYSTGGGEAFF. CDR3 in DNA: TGTGCCAGCAGTTACTCCACAGGGGGCGGGGAAGCTTTCTTT.

This clonotype was counted ten times or more. This rearrangement joins TRBV5-6 to TRBJ2-7; no firm D call. V was cut by 4 bases and J by 5 bases, with 7 bases left in between. The CDR3 totals 11 residues. The V gene's germline CDR1 is SGHDT and CDR2 YYEEEE. The CDR3 region is CASSGPHEQYF. Written as DNA, the CDR3 is TGTGCCAGCAGCGGTCCGCACGAGCAGTACTTC.

This clonotype was seen at least ten times. The gene calls are TRBV6-2 or TRBV6-3 and TRBJ2-1; D gene ambiguous. V dropped 0 bases and J dropped 0 bases, with 12 bases sitting between them. The CDR3 length is 17 residues. Germline V lookup: CDR1 MNHEY, CDR2 SVGEGT. The CDR3 protein is CASSYSGRRSSYNEQFF. The CDR3 bases are TGTGCCAGCAGTTACTCCGGACGGCGGAGCTCCTACAATGAGCAGTTCTTC.

Ten or more counts support this clonotype. V and J are TRBV19 and TRBJ1-2; TRBD1 matches 8 bases. J lost 1 base, V lost 8 bases, and 9 bases had no gene match. Per germline, CDR1 LNHDA and CDR2 SQIVND (reference sequence). This CDR3 has 15 residues. CDR3 protein: CASGSDRAINYGYTF. CDR3 nucleotides: TGTGCCAGTGGGTCGGACAGGGCCATTAACTATGGCTACACCTTC.

This clonotype has a single count. A much larger clone differs by one base, so this may be a read error. This chain links TRBV7-9 with TRBJ2-3; TRBD2 might be the D (7 bases). The CDR3 contains 15 residues. V was trimmed by 4 bases and J by 5 bases, leaving 16 bases between them. Germline CDR1 reads SEHNR; CDR2 reads FQNEAQ (reference sequence). CDR3 sequence: CASSSYRRGGDTQYF. The CDR3, as DNA: TGTGCCAGCAGCTCATACAGGAGGGGGGGAGATACGCAGTATTTT.

CDR3 sequence: CSVAEGANQPQHF. Here the CDR3 DNA reads TGCAGCGTTGCAGAGGGGGCCAATCAGCCCCAGCATTTT. This chain links TRBV29-1 with TRBJ1-5; 7 bases are shared with TRBD1. Germline lookup yields CDR1 SQVTM and CDR2 ANQGSEA. With 4 bases clipped from V and 3 bases from J, the junction kept 3 bases outside the gene matches. This CDR3 has 13 amino acids.

In its sample, this clonotype was seen many times. The V call is TRBV13, the J call TRBJ2-7; TRBD2 matches at 8 bases. J was trimmed by 1 base and V by 0 bases; bases with no gene match: 8. CDR1 and CDR2 (germline): PRHDT, FYEKMQ (reference sequence). This CDR3 has 17 residues. The CDR3 sequence is CASSLGAPLAVSYEQYF. The CDR3 DNA is TGTGCCAGCAGCTTAGGGGCCCCACTAGCGGTATCCTACGAGCAGTACTTC.

This clonotype has a count of ten or more. The chain recombines TRBV18 with TRBJ2-5, with D hard to call. Per the germline V gene, CDR1 is KGHSH and CDR2 is LQKENI. The CDR3 extends over 17 amino acids. V lost 0 bases, J lost 4 bases, and 18 bases lay in between. In DNA, the CDR3 is TGTGCCAGCTCACCACCGGCAGCAAGAAACCAAGGAGAGACCCAGTACTTC. Translated: CASSPPAARNQGETQYF.

At least ten counts were recorded for this clonotype. V and J are TRBV3-1 and TRBJ1-2; possibly TRBD1 for D (5 bases). Germline CDR1 is LGHDT and CDR2 is YNNKEL (reference sequence). This CDR3 is built from 15 residues. V dropped 1 base and J dropped 4 bases, with 13 bases sitting between them. The CDR3 spells CASSQGGGIGYGYTF. The DNA for the CDR3 is TGTGCCAGCAGCCAAGGGGGGGGTATCGGCTATGGCTACACCTTC.

This clonotype was recorded many times. This chain links TRBV4-2 with TRBJ1-1; the match to TRBD1 covers 9 bases. The CDR3 loop spans 14 amino acids. In germline, CDR1 is LGHNA, CDR2 YNFKEQ. V shed 4 bases, J shed 3 bases, and the junction held 3 bases outside the gene matches. For the CDR3, the DNA is TGTGCCAGCAGCCTCCGGGACAGGGACACTGAAGCTTTCTTT. Protein sequence: CASSLRDRDTEAFF.

At least ten counts were recorded for this clonotype. The gene calls are TRBV30 and TRBJ2-1, with D tentatively TRBD2 (5 bases). The ends were cut back, 1 base at V and 3 bases at J, with 13 bases in the middle. This CDR3 spans 15 amino acids. Germline values: CDR1 GTSNPN, CDR2 SVGIG (reference sequence). The CDR3 sequence: CAWSAKLRVYNEQFF. CDR3 coding DNA: TGTGCCTGGAGTGCGAAGTTGAGGGTCTACAATGAGCAGTTCTTC.

This clonotype was observed many times. The CDR3 region has the DNA TGTGCCAGCAGTTTTAGGGGACTAGGACGTTACGAGCAGTACTTC. It yields the protein CASSFRGLGRYEQYF. V is TRBV12-3 or TRBV12-4 and J is TRBJ2-7, with 8 bases matching TRBD2. V was clipped by 3 bases and J by 4 bases; unmatched bases: 8. The CDR3 consists of 15 residues.

In this sample, this clonotype turned up many times. The chain is built from TRBV5-1 and TRBJ2-3; unclear D gene. The ends were cut back, 0 bases at V and 2 bases at J, with 13 bases in the middle. Looked up from germline, CDR1 is SGHRS and CDR2 is YFSETQ. The CDR3 is 16 residues long. The CDR3 spells CASSLEGRQYTDTQYF. The CDR3, as DNA: TGCGCCAGCAGCTTGGAAGGCAGGCAATACACAGATACGCAGTATTTT. The full variable domain, completed using reference TRBV5-1 and TRBJ2-3, is KAGVTQTPRYLIKTRGQQVTLSCSPISGHRSVSWYQQTPGQGLQFLFEYFSETQRNKGNFPGRFSGRQFSNSRSEMNVSTLELGDSALYLCASSLEGRQYTDTQYFGPGTRLTVL.

This clonotype appeared many times. The J gene is TRBJ1-2, the V gene TRBV20-1; D may be TRBD1 (5 bases). The V and J ends lost 0 bases and 7 bases respectively, with 18 bases between them. The CDR3 is 15 amino acids. Germline lookup yields CDR1 DFQATT and CDR2 SNEGSKA (reference sequence). CDR3 sequence: CSARDPPSGPGGYTF. In nucleotides, the CDR3 is TGCAGTGCTAGAGATCCTCCGTCGGGGCCGGGTGGCTACACCTTC.

About this clonotype: With only one base between it and a far larger clone, this is likely a read error. The J gene is TRBJ2-5, the V gene TRBV6-2 or TRBV6-3, with D perhaps TRBD1 (6 bases). The J call may be faulty, since TRBJ2-7 better matches the DNA end. The germline V gene has CDR1 MNHEY and CDR2 SVGEGT. The CDR3 is made up of 11 amino acids. CDR3 sequence (DNA): TGTGCCAGCAGCCCGGACAGCGAGCAGTACTTC. Its protein is CASSPDSEQYF.